The next 18 T cell receptor beta chains were all read from a single sample in a study of blood T cell repertoires in COVID-19. Produced via immunoSEQ multiplex PCR; TCRdb's table is partial and in-frame only. The sample contains about 400,000 clones, around 89% of which appear only once. The sequenced sample was PBMCs or T cells enriched from blood (not recorded which). The receptors derive from a woman under 40 with acute COVID-19.

Details on this clone: Its ends do not fully match the called genes, so a read error is possible. In DNA form, the CDR3 reads TGTGCCAGCAGCCCAGACAGGGCCCCTATTCGCTTT. Amino acid sequence: CASSPDRAPIRF. The chain employs TRBV2 and TRBJ1-6; 7 bases are a match to TRBD1. Germline lookup yields CDR1 SNHLY and CDR2 FYNNEI. The CDR3 runs to 12 residues.

This chain joins TRBV5-1 and TRBJ2-3; 9 bases line up with TRBD2. The CDR3 is 16 residues long. Per germline, CDR1 SGHRS and CDR2 YFSETQ. Trimming cost V 0 bases and J 2 bases; bases outside gene matches: 4. CDR3 sequence reads: CASSLVAGGVTDTQYF. The CDR3 DNA sequence: TGCGCCAGCAGCTTGGTGGCGGGGGGGGTCACAGATACGCAGTATTTT.

The chain joins TRBV5-6 to TRBJ2-7; 7 bases are shared with TRBD1. The germline gives CDR1 SGHDT, CDR2 YYEEEE. With 4 bases clipped from V and 2 bases from J, the junction kept 6 bases outside the gene matches. The CDR3 runs to 14 residues. For the CDR3, the DNA is TGTGCCAGCAGCCTACGACAGGGAACCTACGAGCAGTACTTC. It translates to CASSLRQGTYEQYF.

The rearrangement links TRBV2 to TRBJ2-3; no firm D call. The germline gives CDR1 SNHLY, CDR2 FYNNEI. CDR3 length equals 13 residues. Trimming left V 6 bases short and J 0 bases short, with 7 bases between. This CDR3 is CASRFPSTDTQYF. CDR3 DNA sequence: TGTGCCAGCAGGTTCCCTAGCACAGATACGCAGTATTTT.

The chain couples TRBV7-2 to TRBJ2-1; TRBD2 matches at 10 bases. In germline, CDR1 is SGHTA, CDR2 FQGNSA. V lost 5 bases and J lost 4; bases outside the gene matches: 8. The CDR3 is 16 residues long. In nucleotides, the CDR3 is TGTGCCAGCAGCCCCTTAGCGGGGGGAAAGTACAATGAGCAGTTCTTC. The encoded protein is CASSPLAGGKYNEQFF. Drawing the rest from reference TRBV7-2 and TRBJ2-1, the complete variable domain is GAGVSQSPSNKVTEKGKDVELRCDPISGHTALYWYRQSLGQGLEFLIYFQGNSAPDKSGLPSDRFSAERTGGSVSTLTIQRTQQEDSAVYLCASSPLAGGKYNEQFFGPGTRLTVL.

The chain carries TRBV9 and TRBJ1-2, with 10 bases lining up with TRBD1. After removal of 4 bases from V and 4 bases from J, the junction contained 10 bases not matched to a gene. Germline values: CDR1 SGDLS, CDR2 YYNGEE. This CDR3 has 16 residues. DNA for the CDR3: TGTGCCAGCAGCATACTGACAGGGGGCGCGGGCTATGGCTACACCTTC. The encoded protein is CASSILTGGAGYGYTF. Filled out from reference TRBV9 and TRBJ1-2, the complete variable domain reads DSGVTQTPKHLITATGQRVTLRCSPRSGDLSVYWYQQSLDQGLQFLIQYYNGEERAKGNILERFSAQQFPDLHSELNLSSLELGDSALYFCASSILTGGAGYGYTFGSGTRLTVV.

The V call is TRBV3-1 (or the pseudogene TRBV3-2), the J call TRBJ2-2, with a weak D call TRBD2 (5 bases). The CDR3 has 14 amino acids. The germline CDR1 and CDR2 sequences are LGHDT and YNNKEL (reference sequence). The germline V and J ends were trimmed by 4 bases and 6 bases, with 12 bases remaining between them. CDR3 amino acids: CASSLREVAGELFF. In DNA, the CDR3 is TGTGCCAGCAGCCTACGGGAAGTCGCCGGGGAGCTGTTTTTT.

The J gene is TRBJ2-1, the V gene TRBV6-2 or TRBV6-3; 12 nucleotides line up with TRBD1. CDR3 length: 21 residues. V lost 0 bases, J lost 3 bases, and 15 bases stayed unmatched. Germline CDR1 reads MNHEY; CDR2 reads SVGEGT. The CDR3 region has the DNA TGTGCCAGCAGTTACTCCTACAAAACTCCGGGACAGGGGGCGGGCTACAATGAGCAGTTCTTC. Amino acid sequence: CASSYSYKTPGQGAGYNEQFF.

The CDR3 DNA reads as TGCGCCAGCAGCTTGACAGGGGAGATAAGCTCCTACGAGCAGTACTTC. It specifies CASSLTGEISSYEQYF. The chain has TRBV5-1 and TRBJ2-7, with 7 bases lining up with TRBD1. CDR1 SGHRS and CDR2 YFSETQ come from the germline V gene. Losses at the gene ends were 1 base for V and 0 bases for J; bases not matched to a gene: 7. The CDR3 is 16 residues long.

The chain carries TRBV6-8 and TRBJ2-1; TRBD2 agrees at 9 bases. V was pared by 2 bases and J by 7 bases, with 15 bases of the junction left unmatched. The CDR3 is 18 residues long. Germline V gene sequence: CDR1 MNHGY, CDR2 SAAAGT. Written as DNA, the CDR3 is TGTGCCAGCAGTTACCCCCACCTGTCTAGCGGGGATAGTAATGAGCAGTTCTTC. It specifies CASSYPHLSSGDSNEQFF.

CDR3 in DNA: TGTGCCAGCAGCTTAATGGCAGGGGGTGGATACGGCTACACCTTC. This gives the protein CASSLMAGGGYGYTF. The chain combines TRBV7-3 with TRBJ1-2; 7 bases agree with TRBD1. J was trimmed by 8 bases and V by 1 base; bases with no gene match: 10. CDR3 length equals 15 residues. Germline CDR1 SGHTA, CDR2 FQGTGA.

The chain recombines TRBV9 with TRBJ1-6, with 9 bases fitting TRBD1. J lost 7 bases, V lost 3 bases, and 5 bases had no gene match. The germline V gene has CDR1 SGDLS and CDR2 YYNGEE. The CDR3 consists of 15 residues. In DNA, the CDR3 is TGTGCCAGCAGCGGGGGGACAGGGTCAAATTCACCCCTCCACTTT. Translating it yields CASSGGTGSNSPLHF. Full variable domain (rest looked up from reference TRBV9 and TRBJ1-6): DSGVTQTPKHLITATGQRVTLRCSPRSGDLSVYWYQQSLDQGLQFLIQYYNGEERAKGNILERFSAQQFPDLHSELNLSSLELGDSALYFCASSGGTGSNSPLHFGNGTRLTVT.

The chain uses TRBV5-1 and TRBJ2-1; D not resolved. Germline lookup yields CDR1 SGHRS and CDR2 YFSETQ. This CDR3 has 12 residues. V lost 1 base and J lost 5, with 4 bases in between. CDR3: CASSLSNNEQFF. DNA of the CDR3: TGCGCCAGCAGCTTGTCCAACAATGAGCAGTTCTTC.

This clone was picked up one time. Written as DNA, the CDR3 is TGTGCCAGCAGTTTTAGGGGACAGGGACGAGAAGCTTTCTTT. Protein: CASSFRGQGREAFF. The genes are TRBV27 and TRBJ1-1; TRBD1 matches 9 bases. The V segment lost 3 bases and the J segment 8 bases; nucleotides outside the gene matches: 7. The CDR3 length is 14 residues. Germline CDR1 is MNHEY and CDR2 is SMNVEV (reference sequence).

This clone was picked up one time. The rearrangement links TRBV7-3 to TRBJ1-6, with D uncertain. The CDR3 length is 13 residues. Trimming removed 1 base from V and 8 bases from J, with 6 bases in between. Germline CDR1 is SGHTA and CDR2 is FQGTGA. The CDR3 DNA reads as TGTGCCAGCAGCTTAATTCTGTATTCACCCCTCCACTTT. This encodes CASSLILYSPLHF.

The chain recombines TRBV10-2 with TRBJ2-2; D possibly corresponds to TRBD1 (5 bases). The V end lost 8 bases, the J end lost 3 bases, and 22 bases lay between the germline ends. Germline values: CDR1 WSHSY, CDR2 SAAADI. The CDR3 runs to 17 residues. Here the CDR3 reads CASSRSTATPYTGELFF. Written as DNA, the CDR3 is TGCGCCAGCTCCCGGTCGACAGCTACGCCGTACACCGGGGAGCTGTTTTTT.

The chain links TRBV14 to TRBJ2-7, with D maybe TRBD2 (5 bases). This CDR3 spans 11 amino acids. Trimming removed 3 bases at V and 12 bases at J, with 12 bases between. The germline V gene encodes CDR1 SGHDN and CDR2 FVKESK. CDR3 DNA: TGTGCCAGCAGCCACGGGGATTGGCGGTACTTC. It specifies CASSHGDWRYF.

The chain recombines TRBV10-3 with TRBJ1-1, with 9 bases matching TRBD1. Trimming removed 10 bases from V and 1 base from J; junction bases left unmatched: 4. The CDR3 totals 13 residues. Germline CDR1 is ENHRY and CDR2 is SYGVKD. The CDR3 region is CATGQGKNTEAFF. The CDR3, as DNA: TGTGCCACCGGACAGGGGAAGAACACTGAAGCTTTCTTT.